A selection of T cell receptor beta chains follows, all from one sample in a study of CD8+ T cells in alopecia areata. Produced via immunoSEQ multiplex PCR; TCRdb's table is partial and in-frame only. The sample lists 200,000 or so clones, 40% to 55% seen once, with 2% to 3% in the top ten. The sample was CD4+ T cells sorted from blood, taken at approximately week 37, from a patient treated with tofacitinib. These receptors were obtained from a human donor with alopecia areata. The CDR3 runs from the conserved cysteine through the conserved F or W. A D gene is named only where the DNA matches it firmly. Clone size is not always given. Where it is, it says once, few, many or a class for expanded clones.

J gene: TRBJ1-3; D gene: NA; clone size: few; V gene: TRBV18; CDR3 DNA: TGTGCCAGCTCATCTAGGACCTTAGAGCCCTCTGGAAACACCATATATTTT; CDR3 protein: CASSSRTLEPSGNTIYF
J gene: TRBJ2-3; D gene: NA; clone size: few; V gene: TRBV29-1; CDR3 DNA: TGCAGCGTTGTCGGCAGGGGTTCCACAGATACGCAGTATTTT; CDR3 protein: CSVVGRGSTDTQYF
J gene: TRBJ2-1; D gene: NA; clone size: NA; V gene: TRBV5-1; CDR3 DNA: TGCGCCAGCAGCTTGGGTGCAAATGAGCAGTTCTTC; CDR3 protein: CASSLGANEQFF
J gene: TRBJ2-6; D gene: NA; clone size: NA; V gene: TRBV7-3; CDR3 DNA: TGTGCCAGCAGCTCCGGACAGCCCAGGGGGGCCAACGTCCTGACTTTC; CDR3 protein: CASSSGQPRGANVLTF
J gene: TRBJ1-2; D gene: NA; clone size: NA; V gene: TRBV27; CDR3 DNA: TGTGCCAGAACGGGGGGTCTAGGCTATGGCTACACCTTC; CDR3 protein: CARTGGLGYGYTF
J gene: TRBJ2-7; D gene: TRBD1; clone size: NA; V gene: TRBV7-2; CDR3 DNA: TGTGCCAGCAGCCCGCGGACAGGGGGGTACGAGCAGTACTTC; CDR3 protein: CASSPRTGGYEQYF
J gene: TRBJ2-5; D gene: NA; clone size: NA; V gene: TRBV5-1; CDR3 DNA: TGCGCCAGCAGCTTGTCGGAGACCCAGTACTTC; CDR3 protein: CASSLSETQYF
J gene: TRBJ1-1; D gene: NA; clone size: NA; V gene: TRBV11-1; CDR3 DNA: TGTGCCAGCAGCTTAAACAGCGAAGCTTTCTTT; CDR3 protein: CASSLNSEAFF
J gene: TRBJ2-3; D gene: NA; clone size: NA; V gene: TRBV29-1; CDR3 DNA: TGCAGCGTTGTCGGAGGGACCACAGATACGCAGTATTTT; CDR3 protein: CSVVGGTTDTQYF
J gene: TRBJ1-4; D gene: NA; clone size: NA; V gene: TRBV7-9; CDR3 DNA: TGTGCCAGCCGCCGGGGAGCACAGGGCGAAAAACTGTTTTTT; CDR3 protein: CASRRGAQGEKLFF
J gene: TRBJ2-3; D gene: TRBD2; clone size: NA; V gene: TRBV7-9; CDR3 DNA: TGTGCCAGCAGCCAGGGACTAGGGGCCCCAGATACGCAGTATTTT; CDR3 protein: CASSQGLGAPDTQYF
J gene: TRBJ1-2; D gene: NA; clone size: few; V gene: TRBV10-3; CDR3 DNA: TGTGCCATCAGTGATGGGCAGGGCGACTATGGCTACACCTTC; CDR3 protein: CAISDGQGDYGYTF
J gene: TRBJ1-5; D gene: NA; clone size: NA; V gene: TRBV30; CDR3 DNA: TGTGCCTGGAGTTCCCCAAGACCTAGCAATCAGCCCCAGCATTTT; CDR3 protein: CAWSSPRPSNQPQHF
J gene: TRBJ2-7; D gene: TRBD2; clone size: NA; V gene: TRBV5-1; CDR3 DNA: TGCGCCAGCAGCCTCCAGATCCAAGCGGGAGGGGGATACTACGAGCAGTACTTC; CDR3 protein: CASSLQIQAGGGYYEQYF
J gene: TRBJ2-2; D gene: NA; clone size: NA; V gene: TRBV7-3; CDR3 DNA: TGTGCCAGCAGCTTGGGATTTACCGGGGAGCTGTTTTTT; CDR3 protein: CASSLGFTGELFF
J gene: TRBJ2-1; D gene: NA; clone size: few; V gene: TRBV29-1; CDR3 DNA: TGCAGCGTTGAGACGGGCGGGTGGGCCAATGAGCAGTTCTTC; CDR3 protein: CSVETGGWANEQFF
J gene: TRBJ2-5; D gene: NA; clone size: NA; V gene: TRBV9; CDR3 DNA: TGTGCCAGCAGCGTATTCAGTGAAGAGACCCAGTACTTC; CDR3 protein: CASSVFSEETQYF